Listed below are T cell receptor beta chains from one sample, sequenced in a study of OX40 agonist ivuxolimab in advanced cancers. Produced via immunoSEQ multiplex PCR; TCRdb's table is partial and in-frame only. Of tens of thousands of clones listed, 80% to 90% are singletons. The sample was CD4+ or CD8+ T cells sorted from blood, taken in a trial of the OX40 agonist ivuxolimab. These receptors were collected from an adult with an advanced solid tumor such as melanoma, head and neck, liver or kidney cancer. Each CDR3 is given with its conserved first and last residue. The D gene is left open where the match is weak. Only part of the rows carry a size: once, few, many, or a class if the clone is expanded.

TRBV27	.	TRBJ1-5	13	.	CASSPWGGQPQHF	TGTGCCAGCAGCCCTTGGGGGGGACAGCCCCAGCATTTT
TRBV18	.	TRBJ1-1	15	.	CASSPFSTGNTEAFF	TGTGCCAGCTCACCATTTAGTACAGGGAACACTGAAGCTTTCTTT
TRBV21-1	.	TRBJ2-1	15	.	CASSKVLTTYNEQFF	TGTGCCAGCAGCAAAGTTTTAACTACCTACAATGAGCAGTTCTTC
TRBV9	.	TRBJ2-3	15	TRBD2	CASSGGTRSVDTQYF	TGTGCCAGCAGCGGCGGGACTAGGTCTGTAGATACGCAGTATTTT
TRBV18	once	TRBJ2-5	17	TRBD2	CASSRDSGLAGQETQYF	TGTGCCAGCTCACGTGACTCGGGGCTAGCGGGACAAGAGACCCAGTACTTC
TRBV5-5	.	TRBJ2-3	15	.	CASSGSGVLTDTQYF	TGTGCCAGCAGCGGGTCGGGAGTACTTACAGATACGCAGTATTTT
TRBV27	.	TRBJ2-7	17	TRBD2	CASSTGTSGSWVYEQYF	TGTGCCAGCAGTACCGGGACTAGCGGCTCGTGGGTCTACGAGCAGTACTTC
TRBV5-1	few	TRBJ1-5	13	.	CASSLDQNQPQHF	TGCGCCAGCAGCTTGGACCAGAATCAGCCCCAGCATTTT
TRBV30	.	TRBJ2-7	13	.	CAWARAGVNEQYF	TGTGCCTGGGCCAGAGCTGGGGTCAACGAGCAGTACTTC
TRBV27	.	TRBJ1-5	19	TRBD1	CASSLGPGQGAVWNQPQHF	TGTGCCAGCAGTTTGGGACCGGGACAGGGGGCGGTTTGGAATCAGCCCCAGCATTTT
TRBV6-5	.	TRBJ2-7	15	.	CASSPNYRADREQYF	TGTGCCAGCAGTCCTAATTACAGGGCGGACCGCGAGCAGTACTTC
TRBV27	.	TRBJ1-1	13	.	CASSIRQEGEAFF	TGTGCCAGCAGTATCCGACAGGAGGGAGAAGCTTTCTTT
TRBV30	.	TRBJ1-5	16	TRBD1	CAWSPQGAWGNQPQHF	TGTGCCTGGTCGCCCCAGGGGGCCTGGGGCAATCAGCCCCAGCATTTT
TRBV5-4	once	TRBJ2-1	15	TRBD1	CASSLGTGARVEQFF	TGTGCCAGCAGCTTGGGGACAGGGGCGCGAGTCGAGCAGTTCTTC
TRBV2	once	TRBJ2-3	12	.	CASSEGSDTQYF	TGTGCCAGCAGTGAAGGGTCAGATACGCAGTATTTT
TRBV19	once	TRBJ2-7	13	.	CASSITGTYEQYF	TGTGCCAGTAGTATAACAGGGACCTACGAGCAGTACTTC
TRBV30	.	TRBJ2-1	11	.	CAWARGYEQFF	TGTGCCTGGGCTAGGGGCTATGAGCAGTTCTTC
TRBV6-5	.	TRBJ2-5	14	.	CASSYGDLQETQYF	TGTGCCAGCAGTTACGGGGACCTGCAAGAGACCCAGTACTTC
TRBV7-3	.	TRBJ2-1	15	.	CASSLDSGSYNEQFF	TGTGCCAGCAGCTTAGACAGCGGCAGCTACAATGAGCAGTTCTTC
TRBV7-9	once	TRBJ2-6	15	.	CASSPGTTGANVLTF	TGTGCCAGCAGCCCGGGCACTACTGGGGCCAACGTCCTGACTTTC
TRBV18	.	TRBJ2-1	15	TRBD1	CASSPGTGGFNEQFF	TGTGCCAGCTCACCAGGGACAGGGGGCTTCAATGAGCAGTTCTTC
TRBV6-5	.	TRBJ1-4	15	TRBD1	CASSRRGRSGEKLFF	TGTGCCAGCAGTCGCAGGGGGCGCTCGGGGGAAAAACTGTTTTTT